These T cell receptor beta chains were read from a single sample in a study of blood T cell repertoires in COVID-19. Profiled with immunoSEQ multiplex PCR; TCRdb holds only in-frame clones, not every one. Altogether roughly 200,000 clones are present, 70% to 90% being singletons, with the ten largest covering roughly a sixth. The specimen was peripheral blood. The receptors come from a man in his fifties with COVID-19, enrolled during active disease. The CDR3 runs from the conserved cysteine through the conserved F or W. D genes are given only for firm matches. Not every row has a clone size; where given, it reads once, few, many or a size class.

>TRBV29-1|-|-|TRBJ2-2
CSVVDRNTGELFF
TGCAGCGTTGTCGACAGGAACACCGGGGAGCTGTTTTTT
>TRBV5-1|-|-|TRBJ2-3
CASSLERADTQYF
TGCGCCAGCAGCTTGGAAAGAGCAGATACGCAGTATTTT
>TRBV30|-|-|TRBJ1-5
CAWSPPGFGAQHF
TGTGCCTGGAGTCCGCCAGGGTTTGGGGCCCAGCATTTT
>TRBV29-1|-|TRBD2|TRBJ2-5
CSVEVHTSGGGSETQYF
TGCAGCGTTGAAGTCCATACTAGCGGGGGGGGGTCAGAGACCCAGTACTTC
>TRBV7-6|-|-|TRBJ1-1
CASSLETGPNTEAFF
TGTGCCAGCAGCTTAGAGACAGGTCCGAACACTGAAGCTTTCTTT
>TRBV3-1/TRBV3-2|-|-|TRBJ1-6
CASSQDLNSPLHF
TGTGCCAGCAGCCAAGATCTTAATTCACCCCTCCACTTT
>TRBV9|-|TRBD2|TRBJ2-1
CASSPRLAGPYNEQFF
TGTGCCAGCAGCCCAAGACTAGCGGGACCCTACAATGAGCAGTTCTTC
>TRBV14|-|TRBD2|TRBJ2-5
CASSHPSGNEETQYF
TGTGCCAGCAGCCACCCTAGCGGGAATGAGGAGACCCAGTACTTC
>TRBV7-8|once|TRBD1|TRBJ1-2
CASSFETGWDNYGYTF
TGTGCCAGCAGCTTTGAGACAGGGTGGGATAACTATGGCTACACCTTC
>TRBV5-6|-|TRBD1|TRBJ1-2
CASSLSLGQNYGYTF
TGTGCCAGCAGCTTGAGCCTGGGACAGAACTATGGCTACACCTTC
>TRBV5-3|-|TRBD1|TRBJ2-5
CARSPGREGTGGQETQYF
TGTGCCAGAAGCCCGGGGCGGGAGGGGACAGGGGGTCAAGAGACCCAGTACTTC
>TRBV6-1|once|-|TRBJ1-6
CASSEIPTLHF
TGTGCCAGCAGTGAAATCCCCACCCTCCACTTT
>TRBV7-9|-|-|TRBJ2-7
CASSLIFGTHYEQYF
TGTGCCAGCAGCTTAATTTTCGGGACACACTACGAGCAGTACTTC
>TRBV6-6|once|TRBD2|TRBJ2-3
CASSSLGVAGVSQYF
TGTGCCAGCAGTTCACTCGGAGTAGCGGGAGTTTCCCAGTATTTT
>TRBV28|-|-|TRBJ1-5
CASSKTGGWGQPQHF
TGTGCCAGCAGTAAAACGGGGGGCTGGGGTCAGCCCCAGCATTTT
>TRBV5-6|-|-|TRBJ1-3
CASELWSGKTSGNTIYF
TGTGCCAGCGAACTCTGGTCAGGAAAAACCTCTGGAAACACCATATATTTT
>TRBV6-5|-|TRBD1|TRBJ2-7
CASRRDRPTYEQYF
TGTGCCAGCAGACGGGACAGACCAACCTACGAGCAGTACTTC
>TRBV18|once|-|TRBJ2-5
CASLEMRSQETQYF
TGTGCCAGCTTGGAGATGAGAAGTCAAGAGACCCAGTACTTC
>TRBV14|-|TRBD1|TRBJ2-5
CASSQVGTGWQETQYF
TGTGCCAGCAGCCAAGTTGGGACAGGTTGGCAAGAGACCCAGTACTTC
>TRBV5-6|-|TRBD1|TRBJ2-5
CASSSLDRGIGETQYF
TGTGCCAGCAGCTCGCTTGACAGGGGGATAGGAGAGACCCAGTACTTC
>TRBV2|many|-|TRBJ1-2
CASSDSERYGYTF
TGTGCCAGCAGTGATAGTGAGAGGTATGGCTACACCTTC
>TRBV2|-|-|TRBJ1-5
CASSEAQGNQPQHF
TGTGCCAGCAGTGAAGCTCAGGGAAATCAGCCCCAGCATTTT
>TRBV11-2|-|TRBD2|TRBJ2-1
CASSYGTSVGNEQFF
TGTGCCAGCAGCTACGGGACTAGCGTGGGAAATGAGCAGTTCTTC
>TRBV5-4|-|-|TRBJ2-2
CASSHGGGRSKNTGELFF
TGTGCCAGCAGCCACGGGGGTGGGCGGAGCAAGAACACCGGGGAGCTGTTTTTT
>TRBV7-8|-|-|TRBJ1-2
CASSSQEGQNYGYTF
TGTGCCAGCAGCTCGCAGGAAGGCCAGAACTATGGCTACACCTTC
>TRBV5-6|-|TRBD1|TRBJ1-5
CASSLGRGKRAQHF
TGTGCCAGCAGCTTGGGCAGGGGGAAGAGGGCCCAGCATTTT
>TRBV4-2|-|-|TRBJ1-6
CASSHQKLGGWSPLHF
TGTGCCAGCAGCCACCAAAAATTGGGGGGGTGGTCACCCCTCCACTTT
>TRBV30|-|-|TRBJ2-5
CAWRTDRYSETQYF
TGTGCCTGGAGAACGGACAGATATTCCGAGACCCAGTACTTC
>TRBV4-1|-|TRBD2|TRBJ2-1
CASSQVLGLAGVWGNEQFF
TGCGCCAGCAGCCAAGTCTTGGGACTAGCGGGGGTGTGGGGGAATGAGCAGTTCTTC
>TRBV15|few|-|TRBJ2-3
CATRLDLSTDTQYF
TGTGCCACCCGACTGGATTTAAGCACAGATACGCAGTATTTT